The 16 T cell receptor beta chains in this list originate from one sample, sequenced in a study of blood T cell repertoires in COVID-19. Produced via immunoSEQ multiplex PCR; TCRdb's table is partial and in-frame only. This table has about 200,000 clones, 89% appearing once. Sequenced sample: PBMCs or T cells enriched from blood (not recorded which). The receptors derive from a woman between 40 and 55 years old with acute COVID-19.

The CDR3 region is CASSPRPGLAGDEQFF. DNA for the CDR3: TGCGCCAGCAGCCCGCGTCCCGGACTAGCGGGAGACGAGCAGTTCTTC. V usage is TRBV5-1 and J usage is TRBJ2-1; 13 bases map to TRBD2. The trim removed 4 bases at V and 10 bases at J, leaving 11 bases unmatched. The V gene's germline CDR1 is SGHRS and CDR2 YFSETQ. This CDR3 region has 16 residues.

The chain couples TRBV7-2 to TRBJ2-7; the match to TRBD1 covers 10 bases. CDR1 SGHTA and CDR2 FQGNSA come from the germline V gene. The CDR3 loop spans 15 amino acids. After removal of 4 bases from V and 2 bases from J, the junction contained 5 bases not matched to a gene. The CDR3 is CASSSDRGPTYEQYF. CDR3 nucleotides: TGTGCCAGCAGCTCAGACAGGGGGCCTACCTACGAGCAGTACTTC.

The chain links TRBV6-5 to TRBJ1-2; TRBD1 matches 9 bases. Trimming at V came to 6 bases and at J to 8 bases, leaving 10 bases not matched to a gene. Germline-derived CDR1 and CDR2 are MNHEY and SVGAGI. The CDR3 contains 14 residues. CDR3 sequence (DNA): TGTGCCAGCAGGAAGGGACAGGGAAATCGCGGCTACACCTTC. This encodes CASRKGQGNRGYTF.

This chain links TRBV7-2 with TRBJ2-5; perhaps TRBD2 as D (5 bases). V shed 1 base and J shed 5 bases, with 11 bases lying between them. This CDR3 region has 14 residues. In germline, CDR1 is SGHTA, CDR2 FQGNSA. The CDR3 DNA follows: TGTGCCAGCAGCTTAGGAAGCGCGGGCGAGACCCAGTACTTC. Translating gives CASSLGSAGETQYF. Full variable domain (rest looked up from reference TRBV7-2 and TRBJ2-5): GAGVSQSPSNKVTEKGKDVELRCDPISGHTALYWYRQSLGQGLEFLIYFQGNSAPDKSGLPSDRFSAERTGGSVSTLTIQRTQQEDSAVYLCASSLGSAGETQYFGPGTRLLVL.

The DNA for the CDR3 is TGTGCCAGCAGTCCTAGCGGGAACTACGAGCAGTACTTC. This encodes CASSPSGNYEQYF. This chain links TRBV12-3 or TRBV12-4 with TRBJ2-7; 9 positions match TRBD2. The V and J ends lost 5 bases and 3 bases, in that order; junction bases with no gene match: 2. CDR3 length equals 13 residues.

CDR3 amino acids: CASSHSGTSGGAYEQYF. DNA of the CDR3: TGTGCCAGCAGTCATAGCGGGACCTCCGGGGGGGCCTACGAGCAGTACTTC. The chain carries TRBV7-2 and TRBJ2-7, with 8 bases identical to TRBD2. The germline V gene has CDR1 SGHTA and CDR2 FQGNSA. This CDR3 is 17 amino acids long. V was clipped by 6 bases and J by 2 bases; unmatched bases: 15. Based on the CDR3 plus reference TRBV7-2 and TRBJ2-7, the full variable domain is GAGVSQSPSNKVTEKGKDVELRCDPISGHTALYWYRQSLGQGLEFLIYFQGNSAPDKSGLPSDRFSAERTGGSVSTLTIQRTQQEDSAVYLCASSHSGTSGGAYEQYFGPGTRLTVT.

CDR3 protein: CASTSDRTNSPLHF. The CDR3 DNA follows: TGTGCCAGCACCTCCGACAGAACTAATTCACCCCTCCACTTT. The V call is TRBV2, the J call TRBJ1-6; the D gene is possibly TRBD1 (5 bases). This CDR3 is 14 amino acids long. The V and J ends lost 7 bases and 6 bases respectively, with 13 bases between them. In germline, CDR1 is SNHLY, CDR2 FYNNEI.

This clone is a singleton in its sample. This chain joins TRBV2 and TRBJ1-1; TRBD1 matches at 7 bases. Trimming removed 0 bases from V and 14 bases from J; junction bases left unmatched: 12. Germline-derived CDR1 and CDR2 are SNHLY and FYNNEI. This CDR3 contains 14 residues. The CDR3, as DNA: TGTGCCAGCAGTGAAGCTTTGGCAACAGGGGTGTCCTTCTTT. This codes for CASSEALATGVSFF.

This chain joins TRBV15 and TRBJ2-7, with 9 bases aligning to TRBD1. Germline V gene lookup returns CDR1 LNHNV and CDR2 YYDKDF (reference sequence). With 0 bases clipped from V and 9 bases from J, the junction kept 15 bases outside the gene matches. The CDR3 contains 17 residues. As DNA, the CDR3 is TGTGCCACCAGCAGAGATTTCCCGGGACAGGGAAGAGGAGGGCAGTACTTC. Its translation: CATSRDFPGQGRGGQYF. The full variable domain, its missing parts supplied by reference TRBV15 and TRBJ2-7, is DAMVIQNPRYQVTQFGKPVTLSCSQTLNHNVMYWYQQKSSQAPKLLFHYYDKDFNNEADTPDNFQSRRPNTSFCFLDIRSPGLGDTAMYLCATSRDFPGQGRGGQYFGPGTRLTVT.

The chain has TRBV28 and TRBJ2-1; possibly TRBD2 for D (5 bases). This CDR3 is built from 14 residues. CDR1 is MDHEN, CDR2 SYDVKM, per germline. V shed 0 bases and J shed 5 bases, with 8 bases lying between them. The DNA for the CDR3 is TGTGCCAGCAGTTTATGGTCCGGGAACAATGAGCAGTTCTTC. This encodes CASSLWSGNNEQFF.

The chain carries TRBV27 and TRBJ2-4; D remains ambiguous. V lost 3 bases and J 0 bases, leaving 12 bases between the germline ends. Germline CDR1 and CDR2: MNHEY and SMNVEV (reference sequence). The CDR3 runs to 16 residues. CDR3 sequence (DNA): TGTGCCAGCAGTTTTTCTACAGTTCTAGCCAAAAACATTCAGTACTTC. Translated: CASSFSTVLAKNIQYF.

The chain combines TRBV6-5 with TRBJ2-3, with TRBD2 matching 7 bases. The trim removed 5 bases at V and 1 base at J, leaving 3 bases unmatched. This CDR3 spans 14 amino acids. The germline CDR1 and CDR2 sequences are MNHEY and SVGAGI. The CDR3 here is CASSRTRGTDTQYF. In DNA form, the CDR3 reads TGTGCCAGCAGTAGGACTAGGGGCACAGATACGCAGTATTTT.

The chain recombines TRBV5-6 with TRBJ1-2; D gene ambiguous. Germline CDR1 and CDR2: SGHDT and YYEEEE. The CDR3 runs to 18 residues. V shed 1 base and J shed 3 bases, with 22 bases lying between them. The CDR3 DNA follows: TGTGCCAGCAGCTTGAAGGAGCAGAGACCATTCCCCGACTATGGCTACACCTTC. It translates to CASSLKEQRPFPDYGYTF.

The chain links TRBV6-5 to TRBJ2-3; TRBD1 matches at 10 bases. V dropped 6 bases and J dropped 3; count of bases not matched to a gene: 3. Looked up from germline, CDR1 is MNHEY and CDR2 is SVGAGI. This CDR3 is built from 14 residues. This CDR3 reads CASRDRGRTDTQYF. CDR3 sequence (DNA): TGTGCCAGCAGAGACAGGGGGCGAACAGATACGCAGTATTTT.

This rearrangement joins TRBV5-1 to TRBJ2-2, with 9 nucleotides matching TRBD1. Germline CDR1 reads SGHRS; CDR2 reads YFSETQ. The trim removed 4 bases at V and 1 base at J, leaving 5 bases unmatched. CDR3 length: 16 amino acids. CDR3 sequence: CASSGNRGLNTGELFF. The CDR3 region has the DNA TGCGCCAGCAGCGGGAACAGGGGGCTGAACACCGGGGAGCTGTTTTTT.

The chain uses TRBV10-3 and TRBJ1-1; TRBD1 is a possible D gene (5 bases). Germline values: CDR1 ENHRY, CDR2 SYGVKD. The ends were cut back, 6 bases at V and 3 bases at J, with 14 bases in the middle. The length of the CDR3 is 14 residues. The CDR3 here is CAIRGPTGDTEAFF. CDR3 coding DNA: TGTGCCATCAGGGGGCCCACTGGTGACACTGAAGCTTTCTTT.